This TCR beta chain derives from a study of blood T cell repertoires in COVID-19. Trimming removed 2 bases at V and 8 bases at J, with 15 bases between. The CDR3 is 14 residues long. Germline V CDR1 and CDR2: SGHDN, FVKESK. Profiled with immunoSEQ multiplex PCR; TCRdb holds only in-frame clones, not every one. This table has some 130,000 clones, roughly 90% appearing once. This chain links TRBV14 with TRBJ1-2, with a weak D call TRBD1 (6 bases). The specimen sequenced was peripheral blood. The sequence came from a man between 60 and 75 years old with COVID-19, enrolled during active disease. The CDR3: CASSQFQGIGGYTF. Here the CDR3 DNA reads TGTGCCAGCAGCCAATTTCAGGGGATCGGCGGCTACACCTTC.